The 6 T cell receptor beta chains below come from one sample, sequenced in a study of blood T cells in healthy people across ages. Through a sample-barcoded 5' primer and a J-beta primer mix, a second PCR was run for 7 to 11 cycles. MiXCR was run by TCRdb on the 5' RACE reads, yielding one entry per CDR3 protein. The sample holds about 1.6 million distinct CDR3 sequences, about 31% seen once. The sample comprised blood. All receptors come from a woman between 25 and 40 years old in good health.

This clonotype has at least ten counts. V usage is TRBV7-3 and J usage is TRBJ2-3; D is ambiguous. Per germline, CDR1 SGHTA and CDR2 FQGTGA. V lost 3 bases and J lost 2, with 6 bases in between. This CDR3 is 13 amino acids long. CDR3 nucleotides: TGTGCCAGCAGCTTGACTGCCACAGATACGCAGTATTTT. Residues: CASSLTATDTQYF. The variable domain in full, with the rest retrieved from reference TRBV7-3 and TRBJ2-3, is GAGVSQTPSNKVTEKGKYVELRCDPISGHTALYWYRQSLGQGPEFLIYFQGTGAADDSGLPNDRFFAVRPEGSVSTLKIQRTERGDSAVYLCASSLTATDTQYFGPGTRLTVL.

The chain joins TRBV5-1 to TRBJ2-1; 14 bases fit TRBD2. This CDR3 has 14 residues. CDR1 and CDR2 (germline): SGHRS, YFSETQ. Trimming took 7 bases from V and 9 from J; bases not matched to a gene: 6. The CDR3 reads CASAGTSGSPEQFF. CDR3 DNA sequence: TGCGCCAGCGCCGGGACTAGCGGGAGCCCTGAGCAGTTCTTC. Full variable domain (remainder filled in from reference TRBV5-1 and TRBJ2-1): KAGVTQTPRYLIKTRGQQVTLSCSPISGHRSVSWYQQTPGQGLQFLFEYFSETQRNKGNFPGRFSGRQFSNSRSEMNVSTLELGDSALYLCASAGTSGSPEQFFGPGTRLTVL.

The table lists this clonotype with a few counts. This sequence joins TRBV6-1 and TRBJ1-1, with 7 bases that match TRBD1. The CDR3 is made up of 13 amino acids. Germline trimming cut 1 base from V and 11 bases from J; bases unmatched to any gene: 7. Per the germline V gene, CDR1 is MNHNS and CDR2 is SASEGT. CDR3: CASSEGDSRAAFF. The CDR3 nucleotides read TGTGCCAGCAGTGAAGGGGACAGCCGAGCGGCTTTCTTT.

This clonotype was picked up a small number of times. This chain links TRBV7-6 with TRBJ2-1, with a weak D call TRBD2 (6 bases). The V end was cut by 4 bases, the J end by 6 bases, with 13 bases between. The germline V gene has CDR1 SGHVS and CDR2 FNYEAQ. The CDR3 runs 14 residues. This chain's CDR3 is CASSWRDGGNEQFF. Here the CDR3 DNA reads TGTGCCAGCAGCTGGCGGGACGGGGGCAATGAGCAGTTCTTC.

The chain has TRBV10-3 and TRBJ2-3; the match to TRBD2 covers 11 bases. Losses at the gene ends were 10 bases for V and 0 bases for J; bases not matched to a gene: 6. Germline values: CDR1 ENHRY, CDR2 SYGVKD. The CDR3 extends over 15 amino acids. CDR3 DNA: TGTGCCACGGTGACTAGCGGGGATAGCACAGATACGCAGTATTTT. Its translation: CATVTSGDSTDTQYF.

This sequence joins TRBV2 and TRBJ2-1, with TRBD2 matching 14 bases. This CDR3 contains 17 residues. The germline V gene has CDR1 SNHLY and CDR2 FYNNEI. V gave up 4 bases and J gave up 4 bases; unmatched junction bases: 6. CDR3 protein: CASSARLAGGLYNEQFF. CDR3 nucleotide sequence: TGTGCCAGCAGTGCTCGACTAGCGGGGGGGCTTTACAATGAGCAGTTCTTC.